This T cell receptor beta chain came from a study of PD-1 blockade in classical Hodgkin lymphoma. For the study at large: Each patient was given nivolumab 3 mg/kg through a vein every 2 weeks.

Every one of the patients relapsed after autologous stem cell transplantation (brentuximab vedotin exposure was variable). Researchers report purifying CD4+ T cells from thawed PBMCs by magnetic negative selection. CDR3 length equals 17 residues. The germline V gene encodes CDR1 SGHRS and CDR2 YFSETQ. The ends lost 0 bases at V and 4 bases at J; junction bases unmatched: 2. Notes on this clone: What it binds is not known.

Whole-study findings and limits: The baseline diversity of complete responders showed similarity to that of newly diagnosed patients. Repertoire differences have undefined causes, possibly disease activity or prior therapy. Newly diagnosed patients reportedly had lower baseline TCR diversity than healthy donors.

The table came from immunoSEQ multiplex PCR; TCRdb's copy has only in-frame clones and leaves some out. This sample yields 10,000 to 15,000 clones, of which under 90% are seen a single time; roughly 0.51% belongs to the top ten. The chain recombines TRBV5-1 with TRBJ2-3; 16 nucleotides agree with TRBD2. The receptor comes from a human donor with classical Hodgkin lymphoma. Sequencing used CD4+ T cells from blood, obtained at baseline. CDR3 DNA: TGCGCCAGCAGCTTGGAGGGACTAGCGGGGGGGCCAGATACGCAGTATTTT. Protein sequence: CASSLEGLAGGPDTQYF.